This entry features one TCR beta chain sequence. As yet, its antigen is unknown. The assay was run at deep level. Sequencing used immunoSEQ multiplex PCR; TCRdb keeps in-frame clones, though not all of them. The data show about 380,000 clones, roughly 96% seen once. This record comes from a study of shared clonotypes between healthy human individuals. As for the study in general: Donor composition was two women and a few men, aged 18 to 49. Study-wide results and caveats: Memory subsets had estimated richness that was generally smaller than that of naive subsets.

Nashville, Tennessee was home to all donors, who were Caucasian adults. The CDR3 runs 16 residues. The V and J ends lost 4 bases and 3 bases, in that order; junction bases with no gene match: 11. Germline V CDR1 and CDR2: SGHKS, YYEKEE (reference sequence). The sequence derives from a man aged 25-45 years in good health. V is TRBV5-5 and J is TRBJ2-7; TRBD1 matches at 9 bases. Sequenced input: memory CD8+ T cells sorted from blood. Specified subset: CD45RO+ cells pooled with CCR7-negative TemRA cells. CDR3 bases: TGTGCCAGCAGCGAAAGAACCGGGACAGGGAGCTACGAGCAGTACTTC. This gives the protein CASSERTGTGSYEQYF.